The rows below give T cell receptor beta chains drawn from one sample of a study of T cell responses to AZD1222 COVID-19 vaccine. Profiled with immunoSEQ multiplex PCR; TCRdb holds only in-frame clones, not every one. There are some 150,000 clones in the sample; roughly nine tenths occur only once, and just under 3% lies in the top ten. The specimen was peripheral blood, collected on day 0 of AZD1222 vaccination. Source of these receptors: an adult in good health. Each CDR3 is given with its conserved first and last residue. A D gene is named only where the DNA matches it firmly. Clone size is given for some rows only: seen once, a few or many times, or a class if the clone is expanded.

CDR3aa: CASSLTGPYEQYF; CDR3nt: TGTGCCAGCAGTCTAACGGGGCCCTACGAGCAGTACTTC; j_gene: TRBJ2-7; d_gene: -; len: 13; abundance: -; v_gene: TRBV6-5
CDR3aa: CASSLLRGKEFF; CDR3nt: TGTGCCAGCAGTTTACTGCGCGGGAAGGAGTTCTTC; j_gene: TRBJ2-1; d_gene: -; len: 12; abundance: -; v_gene: TRBV28
CDR3aa: CASRFHRGRGVDTQYF; CDR3nt: TGTGCCAGCAGATTCCACAGGGGGCGTGGGGTAGATACGCAGTATTTT; j_gene: TRBJ2-3; d_gene: TRBD1; len: 16; abundance: -; v_gene: TRBV7-9
CDR3aa: CASSLGTGGLYEQYF; CDR3nt: TGTGCCAGCAGTTTGGGGACAGGGGGGCTCTACGAGCAGTACTTC; j_gene: TRBJ2-7; d_gene: TRBD1; len: 15; abundance: once; v_gene: TRBV5-4
CDR3aa: CASSLGLAGAQDTQYF; CDR3nt: TGCGCCAGCAGCTTGGGGCTAGCGGGGGCTCAAGATACGCAGTATTTT; j_gene: TRBJ2-3; d_gene: TRBD2; len: 16; abundance: -; v_gene: TRBV5-1
CDR3aa: CASSLSLRGTRRVYNEQFF; CDR3nt: TGTGCCAGCAGTTTATCCTTGAGAGGGACTAGGAGGGTTTACAATGAGCAGTTCTTC; j_gene: TRBJ2-1; d_gene: TRBD2; len: 19; abundance: -; v_gene: TRBV27
CDR3aa: CASSPLGPETQYF; CDR3nt: TGTGCCAGCAGTCCCCTCGGTCCGGAGACCCAGTACTTC; j_gene: TRBJ2-5; d_gene: -; len: 13; abundance: -; v_gene: TRBV2
CDR3aa: CASSFQGARNYGYTF; CDR3nt: TGTGCCAGCAGCTTCCAGGGGGCGAGGAACTATGGCTACACCTTC; j_gene: TRBJ1-2; d_gene: TRBD1; len: 15; abundance: -; v_gene: TRBV5-6
CDR3aa: CAISESGQTYEQYF; CDR3nt: TGTGCCATCAGTGAGTCGGGACAGACTTACGAGCAGTACTTC; j_gene: TRBJ2-7; d_gene: TRBD1; len: 14; abundance: -; v_gene: TRBV10-3
CDR3aa: CASSQGLGGYTF; CDR3nt: TGCGCCAGCAGCCAAGGACTGGGAGGCTACACCTTC; j_gene: TRBJ1-2; d_gene: -; len: 12; abundance: -; v_gene: TRBV4-3
CDR3aa: CASSEYGQANSPLHF; CDR3nt: TGTGCCAGCAGTGAATATGGACAGGCTAATTCACCCCTCCACTTT; j_gene: TRBJ1-6; d_gene: TRBD1; len: 15; abundance: -; v_gene: TRBV25-1
CDR3aa: CASSILSGQRGQPQHF; CDR3nt: TGTGCCAGTAGTATATTATCTGGGCAGAGGGGTCAGCCCCAGCATTTT; j_gene: TRBJ1-5; d_gene: -; len: 16; abundance: -; v_gene: TRBV19
CDR3aa: CASSVQPGQGRYKVGYNEQFF; CDR3nt: TGTGCCAGCAGCGTCCAACCGGGACAGGGGAGGTACAAGGTCGGGTACAATGAGCAGTTCTTC; j_gene: TRBJ2-1; d_gene: TRBD1; len: 21; abundance: -; v_gene: TRBV9
CDR3aa: CASSEQGWIFYGYTF; CDR3nt: TGTGCCAGCAGTGAACAGGGGTGGATTTTCTATGGCTACACCTTC; j_gene: TRBJ1-2; d_gene: -; len: 15; abundance: -; v_gene: TRBV6-1
CDR3aa: CAWSGKVTNGYTF; CDR3nt: TGTGCCTGGAGTGGTAAAGTTACTAATGGCTACACCTTC; j_gene: TRBJ1-2; d_gene: -; len: 13; abundance: -; v_gene: TRBV30
CDR3aa: CASSLYLPGQFSGNTIYF; CDR3nt: TGTGCCAGCAGTCTTTACCTTCCGGGACAGTTCTCTGGAAACACCATATATTTT; j_gene: TRBJ1-3; d_gene: TRBD1; len: 18; abundance: -; v_gene: TRBV28
CDR3aa: CASSTYWRDSYEQYF; CDR3nt: TGTGCCAGCAGTACCTACTGGCGGGACTCCTACGAGCAGTACTTC; j_gene: TRBJ2-7; d_gene: -; len: 15; abundance: -; v_gene: TRBV28
CDR3aa: CASRPAGTGVYNEQFF; CDR3nt: TGTGCCAGCAGACCAGCGGGGACAGGGGTTTACAATGAGCAGTTCTTC; j_gene: TRBJ2-1; d_gene: TRBD1; len: 16; abundance: -; v_gene: TRBV28
CDR3aa: CASSVDPTLETQYF; CDR3nt: TGTGCCAGCAGCGTAGACCCTACTCTAGAGACCCAGTACTTC; j_gene: TRBJ2-5; d_gene: -; len: 14; abundance: -; v_gene: TRBV9
CDR3aa: CASSLDGQNSGNTIYF; CDR3nt: TGTGCCAGCAGCTTAGATGGACAGAACTCTGGAAACACCATATATTTT; j_gene: TRBJ1-3; d_gene: -; len: 16; abundance: -; v_gene: TRBV7-6
CDR3aa: CASSSGLADSTDTQYF; CDR3nt: TGTGCCAGCAGCTCGGGGCTAGCGGATAGCACAGATACGCAGTATTTT; j_gene: TRBJ2-3; d_gene: TRBD2; len: 16; abundance: -; v_gene: TRBV7-3
CDR3aa: CASSVGRIAGIQETQYF; CDR3nt: TGTGCCAGCAGCGTAGGAAGAATAGCGGGGATACAAGAGACCCAGTACTTC; j_gene: TRBJ2-5; d_gene: TRBD2; len: 17; abundance: -; v_gene: TRBV9
CDR3aa: CASSLFGVPETQYF; CDR3nt: TGTGCCAGCAGTTTATTTGGGGTCCCAGAGACCCAGTACTTC; j_gene: TRBJ2-5; d_gene: -; len: 14; abundance: -; v_gene: TRBV27
CDR3aa: CASSIAQADAFF; CDR3nt: TGTGCCAGTAGTATTGCACAGGCGGATGCTTTCTTT; j_gene: TRBJ1-1; d_gene: -; len: 12; abundance: -; v_gene: TRBV19
CDR3aa: CASSPDAAMGYTF; CDR3nt: TGTGCCAGCAGTCCTGACGCGGCGATGGGCTACACCTTC; j_gene: TRBJ1-2; d_gene: -; len: 13; abundance: -; v_gene: TRBV28
CDR3aa: CASSPSGGSNYGYTF; CDR3nt: TGTGCCAGCAGCCCCTCGGGAGGTTCGAACTATGGCTACACCTTC; j_gene: TRBJ1-2; d_gene: -; len: 15; abundance: few; v_gene: TRBV7-3
CDR3aa: CASSYSGTGFYNEQFF; CDR3nt: TGTGCCAGCAGTTACTCCGGGACAGGGTTTTACAATGAGCAGTTCTTC; j_gene: TRBJ2-1; d_gene: TRBD1; len: 16; abundance: -; v_gene: TRBV6-5
CDR3aa: CASSSPGTGEAFF; CDR3nt: TGTGCCAGCAGTTCCCCCGGGACAGGGGAGGCTTTCTTT; j_gene: TRBJ1-1; d_gene: TRBD1; len: 13; abundance: -; v_gene: TRBV12-3/TRBV12-4
CDR3aa: CASWEWGRGTHQPQHF; CDR3nt: TGTGCCAGCTGGGAGTGGGGGCGGGGGACTCATCAGCCCCAGCATTTT; j_gene: TRBJ1-5; d_gene: -; len: 16; abundance: -; v_gene: TRBV28